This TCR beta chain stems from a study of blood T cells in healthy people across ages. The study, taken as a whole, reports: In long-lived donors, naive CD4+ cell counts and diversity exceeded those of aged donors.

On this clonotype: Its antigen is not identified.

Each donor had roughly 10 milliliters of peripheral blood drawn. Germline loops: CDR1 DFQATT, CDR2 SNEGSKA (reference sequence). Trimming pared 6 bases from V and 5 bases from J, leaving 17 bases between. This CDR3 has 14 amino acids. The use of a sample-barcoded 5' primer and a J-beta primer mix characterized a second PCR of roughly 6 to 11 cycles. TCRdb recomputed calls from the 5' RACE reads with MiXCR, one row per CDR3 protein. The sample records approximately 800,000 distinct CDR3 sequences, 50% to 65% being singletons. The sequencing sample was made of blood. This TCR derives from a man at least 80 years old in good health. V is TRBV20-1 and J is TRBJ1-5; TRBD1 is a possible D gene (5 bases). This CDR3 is CSAAGGPRDQPQHF. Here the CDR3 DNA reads TGCAGTGCCGCGGGGGGACCCAGGGATCAGCCCCAGCATTTT.